The sequence of this TCR beta chain was determined in a study of somatic mutations in cytotoxic T cells in rheumatoid arthritis. Overall study context: Blood samples of about 30 ml were drawn from patients (in EDTA) right after diagnosis and before any treatment. There were some V beta antibody-stained T-cell populations flow-sorted at nearly 100% purity, and these included V beta1+ cells sequenced for TCRB.

Produced via immunoSEQ multiplex PCR; TCRdb's table is partial and in-frame only. The sample holds several thousand clones; 79% are singletons and the top ten take under 5.5%. V was clipped by 5 bases and J by 0 bases, with 8 bases between them. In germline, CDR1 is SEHNR, CDR2 FQNEAQ (reference sequence). The CDR3 totals 15 residues. A word on this clone: Its antigen remains unidentified.

Study-wide findings and caveats: An increase in CD8+ clonality with age was seen in rheumatoid arthritis patients but not in healthy controls. Each of about an eighth of the roughly 65 patients had a largest CD8+ clone that made up more than 20% of CD8+ cells.

Material: CD8+ T cells sorted from blood. The origin of this receptor is an adult with rheumatoid arthritis. The chain recombines TRBV7-9 with TRBJ2-6; no clear D. As DNA, the CDR3 is TGTGCCAGCAGCGCCACAGACTCTGGGGCCAACGTCCTGACTTTC. This codes for CASSATDSGANVLTF. Variable domain in full (rest from reference TRBV7-9 and TRBJ2-6): DTGVSQNPRHKITKRGQNVTFRCDPISEHNRLYWYRQTLGQGPEFLTYFQNEAQLEKSRLLSDRFSAERPKGSFSTLEIQRTEQGDSAMYLCASSATDSGANVLTFGAGSRLTVL.